This is a list of T cell receptor beta chains from one sample in a study of blood T cell repertoires in COVID-19. Only in-frame clones appear in the TCRdb table, and some are missing; sequencing was by immunoSEQ multiplex PCR. The sample lists about 370,000 clones; 70% to 90% were seen once. The sequencing input was peripheral blood. The source of these receptors is a woman under 40 with COVID-19, enrolled during active disease. Each CDR3 is given with its conserved first and last residue. The order of the fields is J gene, clone size, V gene, D gene, CDR3 DNA, CDR3 protein. D genes are given only for firm matches. Clone size is not always given. Where it is, it says once, few, many or a class for expanded clones.

TRBJ2-2,few,TRBV9,TRBD2,TGTGCCAGCAGCGTAGCGGGAGGGCTAAACACCGGGGAGCTGTTTTTT,CASSVAGGLNTGELFF
TRBJ2-7,NA,TRBV7-9,TRBD1,TGTGCCACCGGGGACAGGACCCCCTACGAGCAGTACTTC,CATGDRTPYEQYF
TRBJ2-1,NA,TRBV7-8,TRBD2,TGTGCCAGCAGCTTAGCGAGGGTAGCGGGGGGGAAAAGCTCCTACAATGAGCAGTTCTTC,CASSLARVAGGKSSYNEQFF
TRBJ2-2,NA,TRBV24-1,TRBD2,TGTGCCACCAGTGACCCTCGGACGGGGGGCACCGGGGAGCTGTTTTTT,CATSDPRTGGTGELFF
TRBJ2-2,NA,TRBV7-9,NA,TGTGCCAGCAGCTTAGGGACTCTAAACACCGGGGAGCTGTTTTTT,CASSLGTLNTGELFF
TRBJ2-7,NA,TRBV7-2,TRBD1,TGTGCCAGCAGCGTGCCCGGGACAGGGGGAGGCGAGCAGTACTTC,CASSVPGTGGGEQYF
TRBJ1-1,NA,TRBV6-5,NA,TGTGCCAGCAGTTACGAGATCTCGACAGAAGCTTTCTTT,CASSYEISTEAFF
TRBJ2-2,NA,TRBV6-4,NA,TGTGCCAGCAGAGATCCAGGGGTGAATTCCGGGGAGCTGTTTTTT,CASRDPGVNSGELFF
TRBJ2-7,NA,TRBV7-2,NA,TGTGCCAGCAGCACTTCTACCGGGACATCGACCTTC,CASSTSTGTSTF
TRBJ1-3,NA,TRBV3-1/TRBV3-2,NA,TGTGCCAGCAGCCAAGATGATCCAGACTGTCTGGTGCTGGGAAACACCATATATTTT,CASSQDDPDCLVLGNTIYF
TRBJ2-1,NA,TRBV24-1,TRBD2,TGTGCCACTGGGTCCCGGGAGGACAATGAGCAGTTCTTC,CATGSREDNEQFF
TRBJ2-6,NA,TRBV3-1/TRBV3-2,TRBD2,TGTGCCAGCAGCCACCTCGCGGGAGGTTGGACTGGGGCCAACGTCCTGACTTTC,CASSHLAGGWTGANVLTF
TRBJ1-2,once,TRBV2,TRBD1,TGTGCCAGCACTGGACAGGGTTTTCCATACACCTTC,CASTGQGFPYTF
TRBJ1-3,once,TRBV7-2,NA,TGTGCCAGCAGCTCATTTGTCACTCGGGGAACAGATGGAAACACCATATATTTT,CASSSFVTRGTDGNTIYF
TRBJ2-6,NA,TRBV5-5,TRBD1,TGTGCCAGCAGCTACAGGGGGCTTGGGGCCAACGTCCTGACTTTC,CASSYRGLGANVLTF
TRBJ2-1,NA,TRBV25-1,NA,TGTGCCAGCAGTGAATCTTACCGGGAAAAGCAGTTCTTC,CASSESYREKQFF
TRBJ1-4,NA,TRBV27,NA,TGTGCCAGCAGTTTATCATGGGCGACCCATGAAAAACTGTTTTTT,CASSLSWATHEKLFF
TRBJ2-1,NA,TRBV5-6,TRBD2,TGTGCCAGCAGCTGGCTAACGGGACTAGGGACGAACAATGAGCAGTTCTTC,CASSWLTGLGTNNEQFF
TRBJ1-1,NA,TRBV10-2,NA,TGCGCCAGCAGTGAGTCGACGTCCAGGGGTGTGACTGAAGCTTTCTTT,CASSESTSRGVTEAFF
TRBJ2-1,once,TRBV27,NA,TGTGCCAGCAGTTTTGGCCCCAGCAATGAGCAGTTCTTC,CASSFGPSNEQFF
TRBJ2-1,NA,TRBV9,TRBD2,TGTGCCAGCAGCCCGACAGCGGGAGAGGGGGTGAAAGAGCAGTTCTTC,CASSPTAGEGVKEQFF
TRBJ2-1,NA,TRBV11-2,NA,TGTGCCAGCAGCAAAGTGGACTACCTCGGCAATGAGCAGTTCTTC,CASSKVDYLGNEQFF
TRBJ2-7,NA,TRBV7-2,NA,TGTGCCAGCAGCTTAGGAAGCGGAGTATACGAGCAGTACTTC,CASSLGSGVYEQYF
TRBJ1-4,NA,TRBV2,TRBD1,TGTGCCAGCCGGGGACAGTATAATGAAAAACTGTTTTTT,CASRGQYNEKLFF
TRBJ2-7,NA,TRBV7-2,TRBD2,TGTGCCAGCAGCTTTAGCGGGGGGAATTCCGAGCAGTACTTC,CASSFSGGNSEQYF
TRBJ1-6,NA,TRBV6-2/TRBV6-3,NA,TGTGCCAGCAGTTACGAGGAGGGGATTTATAATTCACCCCTCCACTTT,CASSYEEGIYNSPLHF
TRBJ2-7,once,TRBV6-2/TRBV6-3,NA,TGTGCCAGCAGTTCAACCCCCAGGACCTACGAGCAGTACTTC,CASSSTPRTYEQYF
TRBJ2-7,NA,TRBV5-1,TRBD1,TGCGCCAGCAGCTTGTCCGGGACAGGGGAGTACGAGCAGTACTTC,CASSLSGTGEYEQYF
TRBJ1-2,NA,TRBV7-9,NA,TGTGCCAGCAGCTTAGTAGTAGGTCAGGGCGGCGGCTACACCTTC,CASSLVVGQGGGYTF
TRBJ2-2,NA,TRBV6-5,NA,TGTGCCAGCAGTAAGAGCTGGAACACCGGGGAGCTGTTTTTT,CASSKSWNTGELFF
TRBJ2-5,NA,TRBV11-3,TRBD2,TGTGCCAGCAGCGTTTTGGGGACTAGCGGGGTGGAGACCCAGTACTTC,CASSVLGTSGVETQYF
TRBJ2-7,NA,TRBV5-1,TRBD2,TGCGCCAGCAGCCGGAGACTAGCGGGGGGGTACTACGAGCAGTACTTC,CASSRRLAGGYYEQYF
TRBJ1-2,NA,TRBV30,NA,TGTGCCTGGAGTGTGCGGGCCCACTATGGCTACACCTTC,CAWSVRAHYGYTF
TRBJ1-5,few,TRBV28,TRBD1,TGTGCCAGCAGTTCCCTAACCATAGACAGGGGCGGGCAGCCCCAGCATTTT,CASSSLTIDRGGQPQHF
TRBJ2-5,NA,TRBV21-1,NA,TGTGCCAGCAGCACCCGGGGGGGCGAAGAGACCCAGTACTTC,CASSTRGGEETQYF
TRBJ1-2,NA,TRBV18,NA,TGTGCCAGCTCACCAATAACAGGGTTAACTAACTATGGCTACACCTTC,CASSPITGLTNYGYTF
TRBJ1-2,few,TRBV5-5,NA,TGTGCCAGCAGCTTGCATCGGTATCGACAGTCCACCATCAACTATGGCTACACCTTC,CASSLHRYRQSTINYGYTF
TRBJ1-2,NA,TRBV10-3,NA,TGTGCCCCAGAACAGGCAAACTATGGCTACACCTTC,CAPEQANYGYTF
TRBJ1-1,NA,TRBV6-5,NA,TGTGCCAGCAGTCACGAGTCGGGGAGGACGGCTGAAGCTTTCTTT,CASSHESGRTAEAFF
TRBJ2-1,few,TRBV11-2,TRBD2,TGTGCCAGCAGCTCGAGCGGGACTGTTTACAATGAGCAGTTCTTC,CASSSSGTVYNEQFF
TRBJ2-5,NA,TRBV6-6,TRBD2,TGTGCCAGCAGCCCCGAGCGGGGGCGAGAGACCCAGTACTTC,CASSPERGRETQYF
TRBJ2-2,NA,TRBV19,NA,TGTGCCGCCCTTAGCGTCGGGACAGCGGGCACCGGGGAGCTGTTTTTT,CAALSVGTAGTGELFF
TRBJ1-2,NA,TRBV12-3/TRBV12-4,NA,TGTGCCAGCAGTCAGACAGGTTCTTATGGCTACACCTTC,CASSQTGSYGYTF
TRBJ1-6,NA,TRBV27,NA,TGTGCCAGCAGTTTGACCAGGGGTCCCCTTAATTCACCCCTCCACTTT,CASSLTRGPLNSPLHF
TRBJ2-3,NA,TRBV24-1,NA,TGTGCCACCAGTGCCCCGGGCAGGGCCCCAACGAGCCCAGACGCAGATACGCAGTATTTT,CATSAPGRAPTSPDADTQYF
TRBJ2-7,once,TRBV7-6,NA,TGTGCCAGCAGCCCCTACCCCGGGACTGCCTACGAGCAGTACTTC,CASSPYPGTAYEQYF
TRBJ1-4,NA,TRBV4-1,NA,TGCGCCAGCAGCCTCACCGGGAATGGGCGGGCCCTTAATGAAAAACTGTTTTTT,CASSLTGNGRALNEKLFF
TRBJ1-1,NA,TRBV27,TRBD1,TGTGCCAGCAGTACGGACAGGGAAGCCGAAGCTTTCTTT,CASSTDREAEAFF